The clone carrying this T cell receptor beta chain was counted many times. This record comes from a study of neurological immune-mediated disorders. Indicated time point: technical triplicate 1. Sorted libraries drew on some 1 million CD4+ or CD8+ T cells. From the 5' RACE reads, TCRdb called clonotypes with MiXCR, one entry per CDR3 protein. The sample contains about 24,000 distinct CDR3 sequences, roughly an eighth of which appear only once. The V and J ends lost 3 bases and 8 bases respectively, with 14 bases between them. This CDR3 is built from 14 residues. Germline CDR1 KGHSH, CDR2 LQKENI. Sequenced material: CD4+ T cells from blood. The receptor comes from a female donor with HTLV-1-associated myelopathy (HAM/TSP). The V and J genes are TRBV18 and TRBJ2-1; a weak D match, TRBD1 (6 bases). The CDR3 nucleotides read TGTGCCAGCTCACCCCCTCCAGGGGCCCATGAGCAGTTCTTC. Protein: CASSPPPGAHEQFF.